The source of this T cell receptor (delta chain) is a study of γδ T cells in repeated Plasmodium falciparum infection. Study-wide results and limits: In Vdelta2-negative, largely Vdelta1+, gammadelta repertoires, repeated controlled infections appeared to drive clonal selection waves. Vdelta2-negative gammadelta repertoires appeared less diverse and less shared in Malian than Australian children.

Gammadelta T cells were flow-sorted from PBMC into Vgamma9/Vdelta2+ and Vdelta2-negative populations for bulk analysis. Germline V lookup: CDR1 TSWWSYY, CDR2 QGS. The CDR3 totals 19 residues. Trimming stripped 4 bases from V and 0 bases from J, with 24 bases between. To note about this clone: The antigen is unknown. The protein recorded in TCRdb matches a much larger clone and deviates from this DNA's translation at residue 5, suggesting a read error; the protein here is obtained by translating the DNA.

TCRdb applied CATT to the multiplex PCR reads for clone calling. The sample has tens of thousands of delta-chain clones, about 1.5% seen once. This TCR came from a pool of human donors (malaria-infected and uninfected, not separated). Source material: gamma-delta T cells from blood. The chain couples TRDV1 to TRDJ1; D uncertain. The CDR3: CALGARINRSCRDTDKLIF. As DNA, the CDR3 is TGTGCTCTTGGGGCACGTATAAACCGCTCGTGTAGGGACACCGATAAACTCATCTTT.